Each of the 21 T cell receptor beta chains below was sequenced from the same sample in a study of OX40 agonist ivuxolimab in advanced cancers. The data were produced by immunoSEQ multiplex PCR, yet TCRdb's version contains in-frame clones alone and is incomplete. The profile shows approximately 100,000 clones, 70% to 85% of them singletons. This specimen consisted of CD4+ or CD8+ T cells sorted from blood, obtained in a trial of the OX40 agonist ivuxolimab. These receptors were collected from an adult with an advanced solid tumor such as melanoma, head and neck, liver or kidney cancer.

Remarks on this clone: Other DNA sequences within the sample encode an identical CDR3. The rearrangement joins TRBV11-1 to TRBJ2-1; 10 positions match TRBD1. CDR1 is SGHAT and CDR2 is FQDESV in the germline V gene (reference sequence). J lost 6 bases, V lost 3 bases, and 2 bases had no gene match. CDR3 length: 14 residues. CDR3: CASSFRTGGNEQFF. CDR3 nucleotides: TGTGCCAGCAGCTTCAGGACAGGGGGCAATGAGCAGTTCTTC.

This clone was recorded once. The J gene is TRBJ2-7, the V gene TRBV29-1, with D unresolved. This CDR3 has 11 residues. Trimming pared 5 bases from V and 0 bases from J, leaving 5 bases between. Germline CDR1 and CDR2: SQVTM and ANQGSEA. DNA of the CDR3: TGCAGCGTTAAGGACTCCTACGAGCAGTACTTC. Translating it yields CSVKDSYEQYF.

This chain joins TRBV5-4 and TRBJ2-7; no firm D call. CDR3 length: 12 amino acids. V was pared by 4 bases and J by 6 bases, with 11 bases between. Germline lookup yields CDR1 SGHNT and CDR2 YYREEE (reference sequence). In DNA, the CDR3 is TGTGCCAGCAGCCCATTTGGAACCGAGCAGTACTTC. Translated: CASSPFGTEQYF.

The chain couples TRBV2 to TRBJ2-7; 7 nucleotides align to TRBD2. CDR1 is SNHLY and CDR2 is FYNNEI in the germline V gene. This CDR3 is built from 13 residues. V shed 1 base, J shed 3 bases, and the junction held 0 bases outside the gene matches. The CDR3 region is CASSEGEGYEQYF. The DNA of the CDR3 is TGTGCCAGCAGTGAAGGGGAGGGCTACGAGCAGTACTTC. Complete variable domain (other parts from reference TRBV2 and TRBJ2-7): EPEVTQTPSHQVTQMGQEVILRCVPISNHLYFYWYRQILGQKVEFLVSFYNNEISEKSEIFDDQFSVERPDGSNFTLKIRSTKLEDSAMYFCASSEGEGYEQYFGPGTRLTVT.

This chain joins TRBV7-2 and TRBJ2-7; 8 bases map to TRBD1. Germline loops: CDR1 SGHTA, CDR2 FQGNSA. This CDR3 is 16 amino acids long. Trimming at V came to 5 bases and at J to 7 bases, leaving 16 bases not matched to a gene. The CDR3 loop reads CASSPLGGQGYREQYF. The CDR3 DNA follows: TGTGCCAGCAGCCCTTTGGGTGGACAGGGATATAGGGAGCAGTACTTC.

This clone has more than one count but fewer than ten. The rearrangement joins TRBV27 to TRBJ1-1, with 9 bases identical to TRBD1. V was pared by 10 bases and J by 5 bases, with 11 bases of the junction left unmatched. Per germline, CDR1 MNHEY and CDR2 SMNVEV (reference sequence). CDR3 length: 14 residues. The CDR3 DNA is TGTGCCACCAAACAGGGGGCAGGATTAACTGAAGCTTTCTTT. Translated: CATKQGAGLTEAFF.

The CDR3, as DNA: TGTGCCAGCAGCCCGGGAGAATACACCGGGGAGCTGTTTTTT. Its translation: CASSPGEYTGELFF. This chain joins TRBV5-6 and TRBJ2-2, with TRBD2 as a possible D gene (6 bases). This CDR3 region has 14 residues. CDR1 SGHDT and CDR2 YYEEEE come from the germline V gene. V was clipped by 4 bases and J by 3 bases, with 10 bases between them.

This chain joins TRBV15 and TRBJ2-1; TRBD2 aligns across 8 bases. The germline gives CDR1 LNHNV, CDR2 YYDKDF (reference sequence). J gave up 9 bases and V 5 bases, and 12 bases lay outside the gene matches. The CDR3 spans 15 residues. The CDR3 bases are TGTGCCACCAGCGGGGCCAGCGGGAGACCCACTGAGCAGTTCTTC. Protein: CATSGASGRPTEQFF.

A single count supports this clone. The rearrangement joins TRBV6-6 to TRBJ2-1, with D tentatively TRBD2 (6 bases). There are 14 residues in the CDR3. The V and J ends lost 5 bases and 6 bases respectively, with 14 bases between them. The germline gives CDR1 MNHNY, CDR2 SVGAGI (reference sequence). CDR3: CASSPGLPSNEQFF. CDR3 DNA sequence: TGTGCCAGCAGTCCGGGACTCCCGTCCAATGAGCAGTTCTTC.

The rearrangement joins TRBV2 to TRBJ2-1; TRBD2 matches 7 bases. V gave up 6 bases and J gave up 10 bases; unmatched junction bases: 9. CDR3 length: 13 amino acids. Germline V gene lookup returns CDR1 SNHLY and CDR2 FYNNEI. CDR3 amino acids: CASRAERESEQFF. The CDR3 DNA reads as TGTGCCAGCAGGGCGGAGCGGGAAAGCGAGCAGTTCTTC.

CDR3 amino acids: CASSVVGSGIHNEQFF. The CDR3 DNA sequence: TGTGCCAGCAGCGTAGTTGGTAGCGGGATCCACAATGAGCAGTTCTTC. This rearrangement joins TRBV9 to TRBJ2-1; 8 bases fit TRBD2. Germline assignment: CDR1 SGDLS and CDR2 YYNGEE. Trimming took 0 bases from V and 5 from J; bases not matched to a gene: 7. This CDR3 comprises 16 residues.

The rearrangement links TRBV7-9 to TRBJ1-3; D unresolved. With 5 bases removed from V and 3 bases from J, the gap between germline ends came to 5 bases. CDR1 is SEHNR and CDR2 is FQNEAQ in the germline V gene (reference sequence). The CDR3 covers 12 residues. CDR3 bases: TGTGCCAGCAGCGAAGGTGGAAACACCATATATTTT. Amino acid sequence: CASSEGGNTIYF. The full variable domain, completed using reference TRBV7-9 and TRBJ1-3, is DTGVSQNPRHKITKRGQNVTFRCDPISEHNRLYWYRQTLGQGPEFLTYFQNEAQLEKSRLLSDRFSAERPKGSFSTLEIQRTEQGDSAMYLCASSEGGNTIYFGEGSWLTVV.

The V gene is TRBV2, the J gene TRBJ2-1; D call uncertain. CDR1 SNHLY and CDR2 FYNNEI come from the germline V gene. Trimming removed 6 bases at V and 9 bases at J, with 9 bases between. The CDR3 loop spans 11 amino acids. In nucleotides, the CDR3 is TGTGCCAGCAGACTCGGCGGTGAGCAGTTCTTC. It yields the protein CASRLGGEQFF.

This sequence joins TRBV27 and TRBJ2-7, with D uncertain. This CDR3 region has 12 residues. Germline CDR1 is MNHEY and CDR2 is SMNVEV (reference sequence). V was pared by 7 bases and J by 5 bases, with 12 bases between. CDR3 protein: CASTNDPHEQYF. The CDR3 nucleotides are TGTGCCAGCACTAATGACCCACACGAGCAGTACTTC.

This sequence joins TRBV9 and TRBJ2-7, with a possible D match to TRBD2 (6 bases). This CDR3 contains 14 residues. The ends were cut back, 0 bases at V and 4 bases at J, with 11 bases in the middle. In germline, CDR1 is SGDLS, CDR2 YYNGEE. DNA for the CDR3: TGTGCCAGCAGCGTAGGGGACGGAGGGTACGAGCAGTACTTC. As protein: CASSVGDGGYEQYF.

The chain joins TRBV4-3 to TRBJ2-6, with a tentative D call TRBD2 (5 bases). Germline CDR1 and CDR2: LGHNA and YSLEER. The V and J ends lost 0 bases and 4 bases respectively, with 13 bases between them. The CDR3 spans 17 residues. CDR3 sequence reads: CASSQDSGNPGANVLTF. The CDR3 nucleotides are TGCGCCAGCAGCCAAGATTCCGGGAACCCCGGGGCCAACGTCCTGACTTTC.

The rearrangement joins TRBV7-9 to TRBJ2-1; D not certain. V was trimmed by 5 bases and J by 9 bases, leaving 14 bases between them. Germline CDR1 and CDR2: SEHNR and FQNEAQ (reference sequence). This CDR3 has 13 residues. Here the CDR3 reads CASSLKRWGEQFF. CDR3 coding DNA: TGTGCCAGCAGCCTAAAGAGGTGGGGTGAGCAGTTCTTC.

The chain carries TRBV19 and TRBJ2-1; D gene ambiguous. This CDR3 region has 13 residues. In germline, CDR1 is LNHDA, CDR2 SQIVND (reference sequence). Trimming removed 8 bases from V and 8 bases from J, with 16 bases in between. CDR3 nucleotides: TGTGCCAGTTCGGAATGGCTTTTGTATGAGCAGTTCTTC. Its translation is CASSEWLLYEQFF.

This chain joins TRBV10-3 and TRBJ2-1, with 7 positions matching TRBD2. This CDR3 spans 17 amino acids. CDR1 and CDR2 from the germline V gene are ENHRY and SYGVKD. The trim removed 0 bases at V and 2 bases at J, leaving 7 bases unmatched. CDR3 residues: CAISESPAGATYNEQFF. The CDR3 DNA sequence: TGTGCCATCAGTGAGTCTCCGGCGGGAGCCACCTACAATGAGCAGTTCTTC.

The gene calls are TRBV7-2 and TRBJ2-7; 8 nucleotides align to TRBD2. V dropped 6 bases and J dropped 5; count of bases not matched to a gene: 6. This CDR3 is built from 13 residues. Germline V gene data show CDR1 as SGHTA and CDR2 as FQGNSA. CDR3 residues: CASSRLAMNEQYF. CDR3 nucleotides: TGTGCCAGCAGTCGACTAGCGATGAACGAGCAGTACTTC.

The V gene is TRBV11-3, the J gene TRBJ2-5, with D tentatively TRBD1 or TRBD2 (6 bases each). Per germline, CDR1 SGHNT and CDR2 YENEEA. V lost 0 bases to trimming and J lost 5 bases, with 13 bases between them. The CDR3 has 15 residues. The CDR3 protein is CASSLDMDSGETQYF. The DNA of the CDR3 is TGTGCCAGCAGCTTAGATATGGACAGCGGGGAGACCCAGTACTTC.